The entry below gives a single T cell receptor beta chain sequence along with its context. These data belong to a study of blood T cell repertoires in COVID-19. Under the authors' procedure: From reference gene primer amplification, estimates of nucleated cell counts were derived. TCRdb keeps only in-frame clones here, not all; method: immunoSEQ multiplex PCR. V and J calls and clone size are copied from that table; D and trimming were computed from the DNA. The sample records approximately 170,000 clones, approximately 88% being singletons. What was sequenced was PBMCs or T cells enriched from blood (not recorded which). The clonotype originates from a woman under 30 who had recovered from COVID-19.

The CDR3 nucleotides are TGTGCCAGCAGCGTAGAGGGGGATTTGGACAATGAGCAGTTCTTC. This sequence encodes CASSVEGDLDNEQFF. V usage is TRBV9 and J usage is TRBJ2-1; possibly TRBD1 for D (6 bases). This CDR3 is built from 15 residues. Germline V gene data show CDR1 as SGDLS and CDR2 as YYNGEE. Trimming left V 0 bases short and J 5 bases short, with 12 bases between.